Listed below are T cell receptor beta chains from one sample, sequenced in a study of CD8+ T cells in alopecia areata. Sequencing was performed with immunoSEQ multiplex PCR; in TCRdb, only in-frame clones are kept and a portion is missing. The table lists around 70,000 clones, 25% to 35% of them singletons. This specimen consisted of CD8+ T cells sorted from blood, obtained at week 4, from a patient treated with tofacitinib. These receptors were taken from a human donor with alopecia areata. The CDR3 runs from the conserved cysteine through the conserved F or W. A D gene is named only where the DNA matches it firmly. Clone sizes are given selectively: once, few, many, or a class where the clone is expanded.

>TRBJ2-5|few|13|-|TRBV29-1
TGCAGCGTCCGACGAGGGAGCGGGGAGACCCAGTACTTC
CSVRRGSGETQYF
>TRBJ2-7|-|15|-|TRBV7-9
TGTGCCAGCAGCCGAGCCTCTCCCCAGGGGTCCGAGCAGTACTTC
CASSRASPQGSEQYF
>TRBJ2-5|-|17|TRBD2|TRBV7-2
TGTGCCAGCAGCACCCGGACTAGCGGGAGCCCCAGGGAGACTCAGTACTTC
CASSTRTSGSPRETQYF
>TRBJ2-1|few|15|TRBD2|TRBV30
TGTGCCTGGAGTCCAACTAGCGGGACAAACAATGAGCAGTTCTTC
CAWSPTSGTNNEQFF
>TRBJ2-1|-|16|TRBD1|TRBV5-6
TGTGCCAGCAGCTTGCCCTGGGGACAGGGGGCAAATGAGCAGTTCTTC
CASSLPWGQGANEQFF
>TRBJ2-2|few|16|TRBD1|TRBV29-1
TGCAGCGCCCAAGGTCGGGACAGGGGGCGAACCGGGGAGCTGTTTTTT
CSAQGRDRGRTGELFF
>TRBJ2-7|few|12|-|TRBV5-6
TGTGCCAGCAGCTTGGGTCGCTTCGAGCGGTACTTC
CASSLGRFERYF
>TRBJ1-1|many|14|TRBD1|TRBV19
TGTGCCAGTACGCCGGGACAGGGAGGCACTGAAGCTTTCTTT
CASTPGQGGTEAFF
>TRBJ1-1|few|15|-|TRBV7-9
TGTGCCAGCAGTCCCACGGGAAGTATGAACACTGAAGCTTTCTTT
CASSPTGSMNTEAFF
>TRBJ1-1|-|15|-|TRBV7-9
TGTGCCAGCAGCCCCACAGGGTCCCGCGGCACTGAAGCTTTCTTT
CASSPTGSRGTEAFF
>TRBJ2-7|few|11|-|TRBV30
TGTGCCTGGAGTCCCGGGATCGAGCAGTACTTC
CAWSPGIEQYF
>TRBJ2-7|-|13|-|TRBV29-1
TGCAGCGCCGGGACAAACTTGCCCTACGAGCAGTACTTC
CSAGTNLPYEQYF
>TRBJ2-6|-|16|-|TRBV4-2
TGTGCCAGCAGCCAAGAAAGGGCTTCTGGGGCCAACGTCCTGACTTTC
CASSQERASGANVLTF
>TRBJ1-2|-|11|TRBD1|TRBV29-1
TGCAGCGTTGGACAGGGGAACGGCTACACCTTC
CSVGQGNGYTF
>TRBJ2-7|-|11|-|TRBV29-1
TGCAGCGCTGCGGAGGGAAACTGGGAGAACTTC
CSAAEGNWENF
>TRBJ2-7|-|12|-|TRBV7-9
TGTGCCAGCAGCACTTTCACTTACGAGCAGTACTTC
CASSTFTYEQYF
>TRBJ2-5|-|10|-|TRBV29-1
TGCAGCGTTCAACAAGAGACCCAGTACTTC
CSVQQETQYF
>TRBJ2-3|-|14|TRBD2|TRBV29-1
TGCAGCGTCCTAGCGGGAGAGGGGGCAGATACGCAGTATTTT
CSVLAGEGADTQYF
>TRBJ1-2|few|15|TRBD1|TRBV5-6
TGTGCCAGCAGCTGGGGACAGCTGAGGCTCTATGGCTACACCTTC
CASSWGQLRLYGYTF
>TRBJ2-1|few|12|TRBD1|TRBV29-1
TGCAGCGTCCGGACAGGGATCAATGAGCAGTTCTTC
CSVRTGINEQFF
>TRBJ2-3|few|21|-|TRBV10-3
TGTGCCATCAGTGCCCGCGCCCTAGACGGATACCTGCCACTGGGCACAGATACGCAGTATTTT
CAISARALDGYLPLGTDTQYF
>TRBJ2-2|few|14|-|TRBV29-1
TGCAGCGTTAGAGGGACACCCGACACCGGGGAGCTGTTTTTT
CSVRGTPDTGELFF
>TRBJ2-7|-|15|TRBD1|TRBV9
TGTGCCAGCAGCGTATCTACAGGGGGCCTTTTGGAGCAGTACTTC
CASSVSTGGLLEQYF
>TRBJ2-2|-|14|-|TRBV7-2
TGTGCCAGCAGCATGCAGGGGAACCCCGGGGAGCTGTTTTTT
CASSMQGNPGELFF
>TRBJ1-1|-|11|-|TRBV30
TGTGCCTGGGTCCGGGAGTTAGGAGCTTTCTTT
CAWVRELGAFF
>TRBJ2-3|few|14|TRBD2|TRBV11-2
TGTGCCAGCAGCTTATCTAGCGGGGTATATACGCAGTATTTT
CASSLSSGVYTQYF
>TRBJ2-1|medium-sized|11|-|TRBV7-2
TGTGCCAGCAGCTCAATGAGTGAGCAGTTCTTC
CASSSMSEQFF
>TRBJ2-5|few|14|-|TRBV9
TGTGCCAGCAGTCCACAGGTCACCCAAGAGACCCAGTACTTC
CASSPQVTQETQYF
>TRBJ2-7|-|13|-|TRBV29-1
TGCAGCGGAAGGACGTCCTACTCCTACGAGCAGTACTTC
CSGRTSYSYEQYF
>TRBJ1-1|-|11|-|TRBV25-1
TGTGCCAGCAGTAGGGGCACTGAAGCTTTCTTC
CASSRGTEAFF
>TRBJ1-2|-|13|TRBD1|TRBV30
TGTGCCTTCATGAGGACAGGGCAGTATGGCTACACCTTC
CAFMRTGQYGYTF
>TRBJ2-1|few|15|TRBD2|TRBV4-2
TGTGCCAGCAGCCCGACTAGCGGGAGGGCCCCTGAGCAGTTCTTC
CASSPTSGRAPEQFF
>TRBJ2-7|-|14|-|TRBV9
TGTGCCAGCACCCTGGGCAGGGCCGGGGACGAGCAGTACTTC
CASTLGRAGDEQYF
>TRBJ2-5|-|13|-|TRBV2
TGTGCCAGCCGGGGCGGGACTCAAGAGACCCAGTACTTC
CASRGGTQETQYF
>TRBJ2-5|-|13|-|TRBV29-1
TGCAGCGCCATTGGACAGACCAAAGAGACCCAGTACTTC
CSAIGQTKETQYF
>TRBJ2-7|medium-sized|10|-|TRBV16
TGTGCCAGCGGAACCTACGAGCAGTACTTC
CASGTYEQYF
>TRBJ1-2|-|14|-|TRBV30
TGTGCCTGGAGGGGTACGGGGGCTGACTATGGCTACACCTTC
CAWRGTGADYGYTF
>TRBJ1-2|-|15|-|TRBV9
TGTGCCAGCAGCGTAGACCGGGGGTTTAACTATGGCTACACCTTC
CASSVDRGFNYGYTF
>TRBJ2-7|few|16|-|TRBV29-1
TGCAGCGTTGAAGTCCGGCGGTGGGGGGACTCCTACGAGCAGTACTTC
CSVEVRRWGDSYEQYF
>TRBJ2-7|-|16|TRBD2|TRBV7-2
TGTGCCAGCAGCCCTTTTCCCTTAGCGGGTCCCTACGAGCAGTACTTC
CASSPFPLAGPYEQYF
>TRBJ2-1|-|13|-|TRBV29-1
TGCAGCGTTGACGGGAGCCTTTACAATGAGCAGTTCTTC
CSVDGSLYNEQFF
>TRBJ2-5|-|16|-|TRBV27
TGTGCCAGCAGTCGCTGGGGGGGCGGGGAAGTTGAGACCCAGTACTTC
CASSRWGGGEVETQYF
>TRBJ2-5|once|14|-|TRBV15
TGTGCCACCAGCAGAGGTACGGGGAGGGAGACCCAGTACTTC
CATSRGTGRETQYF
>TRBJ2-4|-|15|-|TRBV16
TGTGCCAGCAGCCAATTTGGGGACTCGCAAAACATTCAGTACTTC
CASSQFGDSQNIQYF
>TRBJ2-3|few|16|-|TRBV25-1
TGTGCCAGCAGTGAATTAGAGTTGGGGGTTGGAGATACGCAGTATTTT
CASSELELGVGDTQYF
>TRBJ2-1|few|12|-|TRBV14
TGTGCCAGCAGCCAAGGATCATGGGGGCTGTTCTTC
CASSQGSWGLFF
>TRBJ2-1|-|14|TRBD2|TRBV29-1
TGCAGCGTTGTGGGACTAGCGGGAGACAATGAGCAGTTCTTC
CSVVGLAGDNEQFF
>TRBJ1-5|few|15|-|TRBV6-5
TGTGCCAGCTCCCAGTCCCAGGGTGGCAATCAGCCCCAGCATTTT
CASSQSQGGNQPQHF
>TRBJ1-4|many|15|-|TRBV25-1
TGTGCCAGCAGTGAATTGGGGGGGCAGGTTGAAAAACTGTTTTTT
CASSELGGQVEKLFF
>TRBJ2-7|once|17|TRBD2|TRBV30
TGTGCCTGGAGTGACGGACTAGCGGGGAATACAGTCTACGAGCAGTACTTC
CAWSDGLAGNTVYEQYF
>TRBJ1-5|few|14|TRBD1|TRBV30
TGTGCCTGGAGCGAGGGACAGGGCAATCAGCCCCAGCATTTT
CAWSEGQGNQPQHF
>TRBJ2-7|few|14|-|TRBV19
TGTGCCAGTAGCGAAGCAGGGGCGGCCTACGAGCAGTACTTC
CASSEAGAAYEQYF
>TRBJ2-7|-|13|TRBD2|TRBV29-1
TGCAGCGTTACTAGCGGGAACTCCTACGAGCAGTACTTC
CSVTSGNSYEQYF
>TRBJ1-2|few|13|-|TRBV4-1
TGCGCCAGCAGCCATATCCCAGAAAATGGCTACACCTTC
CASSHIPENGYTF
>TRBJ2-7|-|11|-|TRBV30
TGTGCCGGCAGGGTATCCTACGAGCAGTACTTC
CAGRVSYEQYF
>TRBJ2-3|few|13|TRBD2|TRBV29-1
TGCAGCCTTCTAGCGGGAGACGTAGATACGCAGTATTTT
CSLLAGDVDTQYF
>TRBJ2-1|-|11|-|TRBV29-1
TGCAGCGTACTTCAGTACGATGAGCAGTTCTTC
CSVLQYDEQFF